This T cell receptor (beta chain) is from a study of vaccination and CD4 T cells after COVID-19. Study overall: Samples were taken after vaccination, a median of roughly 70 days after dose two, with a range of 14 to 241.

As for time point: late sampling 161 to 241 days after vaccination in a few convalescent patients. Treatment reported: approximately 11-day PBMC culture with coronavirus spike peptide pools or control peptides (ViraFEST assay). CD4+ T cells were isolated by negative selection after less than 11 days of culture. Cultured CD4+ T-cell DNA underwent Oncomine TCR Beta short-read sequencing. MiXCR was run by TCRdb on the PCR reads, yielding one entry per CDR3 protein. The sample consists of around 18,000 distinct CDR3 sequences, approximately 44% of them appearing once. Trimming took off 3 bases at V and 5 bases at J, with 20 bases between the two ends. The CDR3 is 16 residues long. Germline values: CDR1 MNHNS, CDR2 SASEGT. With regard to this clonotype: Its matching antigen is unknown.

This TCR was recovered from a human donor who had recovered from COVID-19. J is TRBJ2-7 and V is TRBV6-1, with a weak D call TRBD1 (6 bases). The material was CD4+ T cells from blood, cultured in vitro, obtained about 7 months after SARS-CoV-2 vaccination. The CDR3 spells CASSDWNREKVHEQYF. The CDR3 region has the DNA TGTGCCAGCAGTGATTGGAACAGGGAGAAGGTCCACGAGCAGTACTTC.